One and the same sample provided the 4 T cell receptor beta chains below, sequenced in a study of CD8 T cells in Susac syndrome. An input of about 0.45 to 1 ug of RNA was subjected to reverse transcription using random hexamers. Each CDR3 protein gets one entry after TCRdb re-called the immunoSEQ multiplex PCR reads with MiXCR. The sample yields about 190,000 distinct CDR3 sequences, about 94% seen once. The sequencing sample was made of CD4+ T cells from PBMCs. The receptors were gathered from a human donor with Susac syndrome.

V and J are TRBV12-3 or TRBV12-4 and TRBJ2-7; the D is unclear. The CDR3 runs 12 residues. V lost 4 bases, J lost 3 bases, and 7 bases lay in between. CDR3 sequence: CASSSRVYEQYF. The CDR3 DNA follows: TGTGCCAGCAGTTCTAGAGTCTACGAGCAGTACTTC.

V usage is TRBV12-3 or TRBV12-4 and J usage is TRBJ1-2; D gene ambiguous. This CDR3 is 13 amino acids long. The V gene lost 0 bases and the J gene lost 8 bases, with 10 bases spanning the gap. The CDR3 sequence: CASSLAGKRGYTF. CDR3 in DNA: TGTGCCAGCAGTTTAGCCGGGAAGAGAGGCTACACCTTC.

The chain couples TRBV12-3 or TRBV12-4 to TRBJ1-1; D is unresolved. The CDR3 runs 12 residues. Trimming left V 10 bases short and J 1 base short, with 10 bases between. CDR3 bases: TGTGCCAACCCTTTAAAGAACACTGAAGCTTTCTTT. It encodes CANPLKNTEAFF.

This sequence joins TRBV6-1 and TRBJ2-7; TRBD2 matches at 9 bases. This CDR3 comprises 15 residues. Germline lookup yields CDR1 MNHNS and CDR2 SASEGT. Unmatched junction bases numbered 11, after V lost 8 bases and J lost 3 bases. CDR3 coding DNA: TGTGCCAGCGGGGAAGCGGGGGGCAATATCTACGAGCAGTACTTC. This encodes CASGEAGGNIYEQYF.